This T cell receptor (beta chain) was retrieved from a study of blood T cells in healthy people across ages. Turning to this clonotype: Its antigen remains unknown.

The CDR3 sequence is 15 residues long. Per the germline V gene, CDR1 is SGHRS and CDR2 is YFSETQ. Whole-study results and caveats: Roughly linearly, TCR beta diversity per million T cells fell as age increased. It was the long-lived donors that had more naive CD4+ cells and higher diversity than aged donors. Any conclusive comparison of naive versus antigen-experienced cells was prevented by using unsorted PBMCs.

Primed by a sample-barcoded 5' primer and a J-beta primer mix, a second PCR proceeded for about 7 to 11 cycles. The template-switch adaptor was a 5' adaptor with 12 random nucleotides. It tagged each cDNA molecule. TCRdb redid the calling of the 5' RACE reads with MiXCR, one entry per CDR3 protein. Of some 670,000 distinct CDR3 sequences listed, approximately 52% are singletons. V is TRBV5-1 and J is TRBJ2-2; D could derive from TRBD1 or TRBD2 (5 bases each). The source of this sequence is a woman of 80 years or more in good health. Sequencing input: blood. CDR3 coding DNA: TGCAGCAGCCCCACCGGGACCTGGGACACCGGGGAGCTGTTTTTT. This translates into CSSPTGTWDTGELFF.